The rows below give T cell receptor beta chains drawn from one sample of a study of blood T cell repertoires in COVID-19. Only in-frame clones appear in the TCRdb table, and some are missing; sequencing was by immunoSEQ multiplex PCR. Of roughly 150,000 clones listed, about 84% are singletons. Source material: peripheral blood. Receptors originate from a woman aged 50 to 60 with acute or convalescent COVID-19. Each CDR3 is given with its conserved first and last residue. The order of the fields is J gene, clone size, V gene, D gene, CDR3 protein, CDR3 DNA. A D gene is named only where the DNA matches it firmly. Only part of the rows carry a size: once, few, many, or a class if the clone is expanded.

J: TRBJ1-5
size: NA
V: TRBV19
D: TRBD1
CDR3: CATQWNRGHGQPQHF
DNA: TGTGCCACCCAGTGGAACAGGGGGCATGGTCAGCCCCAGCATTTT

J: TRBJ2-1
size: once
V: TRBV19
D: TRBD2
CDR3: CASSIERGLAGGQNEQFF
DNA: TGTGCCAGTAGTATAGAAAGAGGACTAGCGGGGGGGCAGAATGAGCAGTTCTTC

J: TRBJ2-2
size: NA
V: TRBV6-5
D: NA
CDR3: CASRRIKNAGELFF
DNA: TGTGCCAGCAGGCGGATAAAGAACGCCGGGGAGCTGTTTTTT

J: TRBJ1-1
size: once
V: TRBV4-3
D: NA
CDR3: CASSQGGATNTEAFF
DNA: TGCGCCAGCAGCCAAGGCGGAGCGACCAACACTGAAGCTTTCTTT

J: TRBJ1-1
size: NA
V: TRBV30
D: NA
CDR3: CAWAVLRGEAFF
DNA: TGTGCCTGGGCGGTTCTAAGGGGAGAAGCTTTCTTT

J: TRBJ2-3
size: NA
V: TRBV5-1
D: TRBD2
CDR3: CASREAGRTDTQYF
DNA: TGCGCCAGTCGTGAAGCGGGGCGCACAGATACGCAGTATTTT

J: TRBJ1-4
size: NA
V: TRBV2
D: TRBD1
CDR3: CASTTGTGINEKLFF
DNA: TGTGCCAGCACCACCGGGACAGGGATTAATGAAAAACTGTTTTTT

J: TRBJ2-1
size: NA
V: TRBV5-4
D: TRBD2
CDR3: CASSLSAGGSYNEQFF
DNA: TGTGCCAGCAGCTTATCAGCGGGGGGTTCCTACAATGAGCAGTTCTTC

J: TRBJ2-4
size: few
V: TRBV5-8
D: NA
CDR3: CASSSIRGMGNIQYF
DNA: TGTGCCAGCAGCTCCATAAGAGGGATGGGAAACATTCAGTACTTC

J: TRBJ1-2
size: NA
V: TRBV19
D: NA
CDR3: CASRTPAGRLNQNDYGYTF
DNA: TGTGCCAGTAGGACGCCAGCAGGGAGGTTGAATCAGAATGACTATGGCTACACCTTC

J: TRBJ2-2
size: NA
V: TRBV6-5
D: TRBD1
CDR3: CASSGTGWAGELFF
DNA: TGTGCCAGCAGCGGGACAGGGTGGGCCGGGGAGCTGTTTTTT

J: TRBJ2-1
size: few
V: TRBV11-3
D: NA
CDR3: CASSLDGAAQSYNEQFF
DNA: TGTGCCAGCAGCTTAGATGGGGCAGCGCAGTCCTACAATGAGCAGTTCTTC

J: TRBJ1-4
size: NA
V: TRBV3-1/TRBV3-2
D: NA
CDR3: CASSSATNEKLFF
DNA: TGTGCCAGCTCCAGTGCAACTAATGAAAAACTGTTTTTT

J: TRBJ2-7
size: NA
V: TRBV7-8
D: NA
CDR3: CASSIDGLREQYF
DNA: TGTGCCAGCAGCATAGATGGGCTTCGCGAGCAGTACTTC

J: TRBJ1-2
size: NA
V: TRBV30
D: NA
CDR3: CAWSVQGGYGYTF
DNA: TGTGCCTGGAGTGTGCAGGGAGGATATGGCTACACCTTC

J: TRBJ1-1
size: few
V: TRBV5-1
D: TRBD1
CDR3: CASTPDRGLGTNTEAFF
DNA: TGCGCCAGCACCCCGGACAGGGGACTTGGTACGAACACTGAAGCTTTCTTT

J: TRBJ2-3
size: NA
V: TRBV19
D: NA
CDR3: CASSTRLGQTSTDTQYF
DNA: TGTGCCAGTAGTACACGGCTAGGACAGACTAGCACAGATACGCAGTATTTT

J: TRBJ1-2
size: few
V: TRBV28
D: TRBD1
CDR3: CASSLPKTGVRGYTF
DNA: TGTGCCAGCAGCCTCCCAAAGACAGGGGTGCGAGGCTACACCTTC

J: TRBJ1-1
size: NA
V: TRBV6-2/TRBV6-3
D: NA
CDR3: CASSYDSVNTEAFF
DNA: TGTGCCAGCAGTTACGACAGTGTGAACACTGAAGCTTTCTTT

J: TRBJ2-1
size: NA
V: TRBV28
D: NA
CDR3: CASSYGGTYNEQFF
DNA: TGTGCCAGCAGTTACGGGGGAACCTACAATGAGCAGTTCTTC

J: TRBJ2-2
size: few
V: TRBV7-9
D: NA
CDR3: CASSSPVGGGTGELFF
DNA: TGTGCCAGCAGCTCGCCCGTAGGGGGGGGCACCGGGGAGCTGTTTTTT

J: TRBJ1-3
size: NA
V: TRBV20-1
D: NA
CDR3: CSAMSGNTIYF
DNA: TGCAGTGCTATGAGTGGAAACACCATATATTTT

J: TRBJ2-3
size: NA
V: TRBV5-1
D: TRBD1
CDR3: CASSLARGEGQGKSNTDTQYF
DNA: TGCGCCAGCAGCTTGGCCAGGGGGGAGGGACAGGGAAAGTCGAATACAGATACGCAGTATTTT